The 3 T cell receptor beta chains in this list originate from one sample, sequenced in a study of shared clonotypes between healthy human individuals. Generated by immunoSEQ multiplex PCR, the TCRdb table keeps only in-frame clones and is missing some. This table holds over 2 million clones, around 90% found once. The specimen sequenced was naive CD4+ T cells from PBMCs. Subset indicated: CD45RA+ positively selected. The receptor set was obtained from a man aged 18 to 30 in good health. Some clones in this sample may be carry-over from other donors' samples.

This rearrangement joins TRBV6-1 to TRBJ2-5; a possible D gene is TRBD1 (6 bases). The germline V and J ends were trimmed by 3 bases and 2 bases, with 13 bases remaining between them. The CDR3 extends over 15 amino acids. From germline, CDR1 is MNHNS and CDR2 SASEGT. This CDR3 is CASSDPGTTQETQYF. Here the CDR3 DNA reads TGTGCCAGCAGTGACCCCGGGACAACTCAAGAGACCCAGTACTTC.

The chain couples TRBV4-1 to TRBJ2-7; 9 bases fit TRBD1. V gave up 1 base and J gave up 5 bases; unmatched junction bases: 9. The germline CDR1 and CDR2 sequences are MGHRA and YSYEKL. The CDR3 has 16 amino acids. The CDR3 spells CASSQGPRQGDDEQYF. Here the CDR3 DNA reads TGCGCCAGCAGCCAAGGTCCGCGACAGGGGGACGACGAGCAGTACTTC.

The chain employs TRBV21-1 and TRBJ2-7; the D segment call TRBD2 is taken from the table without a DNA check. TRBV21-1 is designated a pseudogene. The CDR3 covers 18 residues. As DNA, the CDR3 is TGTGCCAGCAGCTCTCGTCCGGGACTAGCGGAAACCCCCTACGAGCAGTACTTC. Translated, it gives CASSSRPGLAETPYEQYF.